One and the same sample provided the 32 T cell receptor beta chains below, sequenced in a study of multiple sclerosis patients with progressive multifocal leukoencephalopathy (dated by TCRdb to the late 2010s). This specimen's time point label, per the study, means: before natalizumab initiation. The library was generated by the immunoSEQ multiplex PCR assay. Not all clones reach the TCRdb copy of this immuneACCESS table, which keeps in-frame sequences only. Checked studies attribute under half of the gap to unresolved V genes and leave the rest unexplained. The sample table contains around 30,000 clones; only one count was recorded for roughly 90% of them. The top ten clones comprise over 1.3% of the sample. The sample taken for sequencing was PBMCs. The source is a human donor with multiple sclerosis.

The chain couples TRBV6-4 to TRBJ2-3, with D perhaps matching TRBD1 (7 bases). Germline lookup yields CDR1 MRHNA and CDR2 SNTAGT. The CDR3 is 15 amino acids. Deletions cut 6 bases from V and 5 bases from J, with 18 bases between. CDR3 loop: CASSAQSGGGDTQYF. CDR3 DNA sequence: TGTGCCAGCAGCGCCCAGTCAGGGGGAGGAGATACGCAGTATTTT.

The V call is TRBV15, the J call TRBJ2-7, with 8 positions matching TRBD1. Trimming at V came to 5 bases and at J to 5 bases, leaving 8 bases not matched to a gene. The CDR3 contains 14 residues. The germline CDR1 and CDR2 sequences are LNHNV and YYDKDF (reference sequence). CDR3 in amino acids: CATSLGQGVDEQYF. CDR3 bases: TGTGCCACCAGCCTCGGACAGGGTGTGGACGAGCAGTACTTC.

The chain is built from TRBV28 and TRBJ1-5; D is unresolved. The germline CDR1 and CDR2 sequences are MDHEN and SYDVKM. CDR3 length: 17 amino acids. With 3 bases removed from V and 0 bases from J, the gap between germline ends came to 15 bases. In nucleotides, the CDR3 is TGTGCCAGCAGTTTTTCTAGTCCGGGATATAGCAATCAGCCCCAGCATTTT. It codes for CASSFSSPGYSNQPQHF.

The rearrangement uses TRBV7-3 and TRBJ2-3, with D perhaps matching TRBD2 (5 bases). There are 17 residues in the CDR3. V lost 5 bases and J 4 bases, leaving 22 bases between the germline ends. CDR1 is SGHTA and CDR2 is FQGTGA in the germline V gene. The CDR3 region is CASSPKPVPSSADTQYF. The CDR3 DNA reads as TGTGCCAGCAGCCCAAAACCGGTCCCTAGCTCTGCAGATACGCAGTATTTT. The full variable domain, rest sourced from reference TRBV7-3 and TRBJ2-3, is GAGVSQTPSNKVTEKGKYVELRCDPISGHTALYWYRQSLGQGPEFLIYFQGTGAADDSGLPNDRFFAVRPEGSVSTLKIQRTERGDSAVYLCASSPKPVPSSADTQYFGPGTRLTVL.

This clone appeared a single time. The rearrangement joins TRBV5-6 to TRBJ1-1; a weak D match, TRBD1 (5 bases). This CDR3 region has 14 residues. CDR1 is SGHDT, CDR2 YYEEEE, per germline. Between the trimmed V and J ends, which lost 0 bases and 2 bases, there was a span of 8 bases. The CDR3 loop is CASSLAQGNTEAFF. The DNA for the CDR3 is TGTGCCAGCAGCTTGGCCCAGGGAAACACTGAAGCTTTCTTT.

The chain couples TRBV6-1 to TRBJ2-3; 13 positions match TRBD2. J was trimmed by 6 bases and V by 6 bases; bases with no gene match: 6. Germline V gene lookup returns CDR1 MNHNS and CDR2 SASEGT. This CDR3 is 15 amino acids long. The CDR3 protein is CASRLLAGGPDTQYF. The CDR3 DNA reads TGTGCCAGCAGGTTACTAGCGGGAGGGCCTGATACGCAGTATTTT.

The V and J genes are TRBV10-3 and TRBJ1-2, with 10 bases that match TRBD1. Trimming at V came to 7 bases and at J to 6 bases, leaving 8 bases not matched to a gene. The CDR3 spans 14 residues. Germline V lookup: CDR1 ENHRY, CDR2 SYGVKD. The CDR3 DNA reads as TGTGCCATCACCCCTGGGACAGGGGAGAATGGCTACACCTTC. It codes for CAITPGTGENGYTF.

This chain links TRBV5-4 with TRBJ1-1; 7 bases are a match to TRBD1. Germline assignment: CDR1 SGHNT and CDR2 YYREEE (reference sequence). This CDR3 comprises 17 residues. Trimming took 0 bases from V and 2 from J; bases not matched to a gene: 10. The DNA for the CDR3 is TGTGCCAGCAGCTTGGTACCCCGCCGGGACAGCAACACTGAAGCTTTCTTT. This translates into CASSLVPRRDSNTEAFF.

This rearrangement joins TRBV27 to TRBJ1-2; possibly TRBD1 for D (5 bases). Germline V gene sequence: CDR1 MNHEY, CDR2 SMNVEV (reference sequence). V gave up 3 bases and J gave up 3 bases, with 8 bases separating them. The CDR3 is made up of 13 amino acids. The CDR3 region has the DNA TGTGCCAGCAGTTTGCAGGGCCACTATGGCTACACCTTC. It is translated as CASSLQGHYGYTF.

The chain links TRBV28 to TRBJ2-7, with 11 bases identical to TRBD2. The CDR3 is made up of 16 amino acids. Trimming took 5 bases from V and 3 from J; bases not matched to a gene: 9. Looked up from germline, CDR1 is MDHEN and CDR2 is SYDVKM. Here the CDR3 DNA reads TGTGCCAGCAGTCCTCCGCTAGCGGGAGGATACTACGAGCAGTACTTC. Its protein is CASSPPLAGGYYEQYF.

This chain connects TRBV7-8 to TRBJ1-1, with TRBD1 identical over 8 bases. Germline V gene sequence: CDR1 SGHVS, CDR2 FQNEAQ. V gave up 5 bases and J gave up 4 bases; unmatched junction bases: 12. The CDR3 is made up of 16 amino acids. This CDR3 is CASSQRQGRGSTEAFF. DNA for the CDR3: TGTGCCAGCAGCCAAAGACAGGGGCGGGGGAGCACTGAAGCTTTCTTT.

The chain uses TRBV7-8 and TRBJ1-3; 8 bases are shared with TRBD1. Germline V gene data show CDR1 as SGHVS and CDR2 as FQNEAQ. The junction had 5 bases not matched to a gene; V was cut back by 5 bases and J by 5 bases. The CDR3 covers 14 residues. The CDR3 is CASSPDRARNTIYF. CDR3 nucleotides: TGTGCCAGCAGCCCGGACAGGGCTAGAAACACCATATATTTT.

The rearrangement uses TRBV5-5 and TRBJ2-1, with D possibly TRBD2 on 6 matching bases. Germline V gene sequence: CDR1 SGHKS, CDR2 YYEKEE (reference sequence). This CDR3 spans 15 amino acids. The V end was cut by 0 bases, the J end by 7 bases, with 14 bases between. The CDR3 protein is CASSLVLAILNEQFF. CDR3 in DNA: TGTGCCAGCAGCTTGGTTCTAGCGATACTTAATGAGCAGTTCTTC.

The chain uses TRBV2 and TRBJ2-7; D not resolved. CDR1 and CDR2 (germline): SNHLY, FYNNEI. Trimming took 8 bases from V and 2 from J, leaving 13 bases between them. This CDR3 has 13 residues. The CDR3 DNA follows: TGTGCCAGCGACCAGGACCCCCCCTACGAGCAGTACTTC. It encodes CASDQDPPYEQYF. Drawing the rest from reference TRBV2 and TRBJ2-7, the complete variable domain is EPEVTQTPSHQVTQMGQEVILRCVPISNHLYFYWYRQILGQKVEFLVSFYNNEISEKSEIFDDQFSVERPDGSNFTLKIRSTKLEDSAMYFCASDQDPPYEQYFGPGTRLTVT.

V is TRBV9 and J is TRBJ1-2, with D unclear. Germline V CDR1 and CDR2: SGDLS, YYNGEE. The V end lost 6 bases, the J end lost 4 bases, and 13 bases lay between the germline ends. The CDR3 spans 13 residues. The DNA for the CDR3 is TGTGCCAGCAAGGAGGTTGGAGCCTATGGCTACACCTTC. This gives the protein CASKEVGAYGYTF.

The chain uses TRBV5-6 and TRBJ2-7; tentative D call: TRBD2 (6 bases). Per the germline V gene, CDR1 is SGHDT and CDR2 is YYEEEE. V lost 4 bases to trimming and J lost 2 bases, with 10 bases between them. The CDR3 covers 13 residues. CDR3: CASSGGTPYEQYF. The CDR3, as DNA: TGTGCCAGCAGCGGCGGGACTCCCTACGAGCAGTACTTC.

The gene calls are TRBV10-1 and TRBJ2-3, with D perhaps matching TRBD2 (6 bases). The CDR3 sequence is 15 residues long. V lost 0 bases to trimming and J lost 4 bases, with 11 bases between them. Germline lookup yields CDR1 WNHNN and CDR2 SYGVQD (reference sequence). The CDR3 DNA is TGCGCCAGCAGTGAGTCGCGGGGTTTGTCAGATACGCAGTATTTT. This translates into CASSESRGLSDTQYF.

The chain carries TRBV7-9 and TRBJ1-1; no reliable D call. From germline, CDR1 is SEHNR and CDR2 FQNEAQ (reference sequence). The CDR3 has 14 amino acids. The V end lost 0 bases, the J end lost 5 bases, and 10 bases lay between the germline ends. The CDR3, as DNA: TGTGCCAGCAGCTTAGCGCTTCCGTGGACTGAAGCTTTCTTT. It encodes CASSLALPWTEAFF. The whole variable domain, remainder taken from reference TRBV7-9 and TRBJ1-1, is DTGVSQNPRHKITKRGQNVTFRCDPISEHNRLYWYRQTLGQGPEFLTYFQNEAQLEKSRLLSDRFSAERPKGSFSTLEIQRTEQGDSAMYLCASSLALPWTEAFFGQGTRLTVV.

Details on this clone: Other DNA sequences in the sample encode the same CDR3. The chain joins TRBV18 to TRBJ1-3; possible D gene TRBD1, 5 bases. The CDR3 consists of 17 residues. CDR1 and CDR2 from the germline V gene are KGHSH and LQKENI. Between the trimmed V and J ends, which lost 3 bases and 0 bases, there was a span of 15 bases. The CDR3, as DNA: TGTGCCAGCTCACCTGTCGACAGTTCTACCTCTGGAAACACCATATATTTT. It yields the protein CASSPVDSSTSGNTIYF.

The V and J genes are TRBV30 and TRBJ2-5; 13 bases map to TRBD2. Losses at the gene ends were 2 bases for V and 3 bases for J; bases not matched to a gene: 3. This CDR3 is 15 amino acids long. CDR1 is GTSNPN, CDR2 SVGIG, per germline (reference sequence). CDR3 sequence reads: CAWSPGLAGEETQYF. The CDR3 bases are TGTGCCTGGAGTCCCGGACTAGCGGGAGAAGAGACCCAGTACTTC.

V is TRBV6-1 and J is TRBJ2-7, with 9 bases that match TRBD2. CDR3 length: 20 residues. In germline, CDR1 is MNHNS, CDR2 SASEGT. The junction had 19 bases not matched to a gene; V was cut back by 4 bases and J by 0 bases. CDR3 DNA: TGTGCCAGCAGTGGCAGGACCGCGGTTAGCGGGAGATCATCCTCCTACGAGCAGTACTTC. This sequence encodes CASSGRTAVSGRSSSYEQYF.

V is TRBV29-1 and J is TRBJ2-7, with 7 bases fitting TRBD2. CDR1 is SQVTM, CDR2 ANQGSEA, per germline. CDR3 size: 13 residues. V shed 4 bases and J 3 bases; nucleotides not matched to a gene: 6. CDR3 amino acids: CSVVGPSGYEQYF. The CDR3 nucleotides read TGCAGCGTTGTTGGCCCTAGCGGCTACGAGCAGTACTTC.

The CDR3 bases are TGTGCCAGCAGCCTGGGGACCCCCAGCTCCTACGAGCAGTACTTC. Protein product: CASSLGTPSSYEQYF. V usage is TRBV6-5 and J usage is TRBJ2-7; either TRBD1 or TRBD2 may fit D (5 bases each). The CDR3 extends over 15 amino acids. Germline V lookup: CDR1 MNHEY, CDR2 SVGAGI. The V end lost 6 bases, the J end lost 0 bases, and 15 bases lay between the germline ends.

This sequence joins TRBV14 and TRBJ1-6; D ambiguous. CDR1 is SGHDN, CDR2 FVKESK, per germline. The ends were cut back, 4 bases at V and 8 bases at J, with 15 bases in the middle. CDR3 size: 15 residues. CDR3 sequence reads: CASSLNFTPDSPLHF. The CDR3 DNA reads as TGTGCCAGCAGCCTAAACTTCACCCCGGATTCACCCCTCCACTTT.

The genes are TRBV9 and TRBJ2-7, with D perhaps being TRBD1 or TRBD2 (6 bases each). Looked up from germline, CDR1 is SGDLS and CDR2 is YYNGEE. CDR3 length: 18 residues. Trimming shortened V by 0 bases and J by 0 bases, and 19 bases separated the two germline ends. CDR3 sequence: CASSVGKGGDYLSYEQYF. In DNA, the CDR3 is TGTGCCAGCAGCGTAGGAAAGGGGGGAGACTACCTCTCCTACGAGCAGTACTTC.

In DNA form, the CDR3 reads TGTGCCAGCAGATCGAGCGGGACAGGGAGAATCTACGAGCAGTACTTC. Encoded protein: CASRSSGTGRIYEQYF. This chain links TRBV27 with TRBJ2-7; TRBD1 aligns across 9 bases. V shed 6 bases and J 3 bases; nucleotides not matched to a gene: 12. Germline CDR1 and CDR2: MNHEY and SMNVEV (reference sequence). CDR3 size: 16 residues.

This rearrangement joins TRBV4-3 to TRBJ2-1, with D perhaps being TRBD1 or TRBD2 (5 bases each). The CDR3 totals 13 residues. From germline, CDR1 is LGHNA and CDR2 YSLEER. V was trimmed by 4 bases and J by 7 bases, leaving 11 bases between them. The CDR3 loop reads CASSPWDGNEQFF. CDR3 in DNA: TGCGCCAGCAGCCCCTGGGACGGGAATGAGCAGTTCTTC.

This chain joins TRBV6-5 and TRBJ2-1, with D uncertain. CDR3 size: 10 residues. CDR1 MNHEY and CDR2 SVGAGI come from the germline V gene. Trimming stripped 8 bases from V and 6 bases from J, with 5 bases between. The CDR3: CASGFNEQFF. The CDR3 DNA follows: TGTGCCAGCGGGTTCAATGAGCAGTTCTTC.

This chain joins TRBV7-2 and TRBJ1-1; D remains ambiguous. In germline, CDR1 is SGHTA, CDR2 FQGNSA. This CDR3 spans 15 amino acids. The germline V and J ends were trimmed by 5 bases and 3 bases, with 16 bases remaining between them. The CDR3 nucleotides are TGTGCCAGCAGCCTGGGCGGACTGGCGGACACTGAAGCTTTCTTT. Translated: CASSLGGLADTEAFF.

This chain connects TRBV18 to TRBJ2-1, with 7 nucleotides matching TRBD2. The CDR3 is made up of 15 amino acids. In germline, CDR1 is KGHSH, CDR2 LQKENI. J gave up 2 bases and V 3 bases, and 4 bases lay outside the gene matches. CDR3 sequence reads: CASSPPTSAYNEQFF. The CDR3 region has the DNA TGTGCCAGCTCACCCCCTACTAGCGCCTACAATGAGCAGTTCTTC.

This clone has a handful of counts. CDR3 region: CASSPLVERASYEQYF. The CDR3, as DNA: TGTGCCAGCAGCCCCCTCGTTGAGCGGGCCTCCTACGAGCAGTACTTC. The chain links TRBV5-5 to TRBJ2-7; maybe TRBD2 (6 bases). There are 16 residues in the CDR3. Germline values: CDR1 SGHKS, CDR2 YYEKEE (reference sequence). V was trimmed by 4 bases and J by 0 bases, leaving 17 bases between them.

This clone was counted a few times. This chain connects TRBV4-2 to TRBJ1-3, with D perhaps matching TRBD1 (5 bases). The V end was cut by 0 bases, the J end by 0 bases, with 12 bases between. The CDR3 loop spans 17 amino acids. Germline V lookup: CDR1 LGHNA, CDR2 YNFKEQ. CDR3 in amino acids: CASSQEGHSFSGNTIYF. In DNA, the CDR3 is TGTGCCAGCAGCCAAGAGGGGCACAGTTTCTCTGGAAACACCATATATTTT.